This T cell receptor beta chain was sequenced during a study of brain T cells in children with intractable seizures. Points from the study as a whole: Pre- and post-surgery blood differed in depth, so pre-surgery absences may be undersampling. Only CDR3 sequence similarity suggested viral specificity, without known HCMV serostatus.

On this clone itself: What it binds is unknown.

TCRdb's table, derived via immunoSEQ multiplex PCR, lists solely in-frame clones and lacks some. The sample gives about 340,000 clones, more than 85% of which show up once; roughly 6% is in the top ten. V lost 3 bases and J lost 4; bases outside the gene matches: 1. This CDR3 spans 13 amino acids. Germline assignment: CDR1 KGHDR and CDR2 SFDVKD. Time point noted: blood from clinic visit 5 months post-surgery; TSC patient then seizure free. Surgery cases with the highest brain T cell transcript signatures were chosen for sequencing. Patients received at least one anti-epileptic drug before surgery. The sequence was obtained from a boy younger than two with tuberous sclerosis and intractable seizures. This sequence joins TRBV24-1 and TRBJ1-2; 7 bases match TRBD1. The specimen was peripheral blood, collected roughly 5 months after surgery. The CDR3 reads CATSDGDSYGYTF. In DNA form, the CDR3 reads TGTGCCACCAGTGATGGGGACAGCTATGGCTACACCTTC.